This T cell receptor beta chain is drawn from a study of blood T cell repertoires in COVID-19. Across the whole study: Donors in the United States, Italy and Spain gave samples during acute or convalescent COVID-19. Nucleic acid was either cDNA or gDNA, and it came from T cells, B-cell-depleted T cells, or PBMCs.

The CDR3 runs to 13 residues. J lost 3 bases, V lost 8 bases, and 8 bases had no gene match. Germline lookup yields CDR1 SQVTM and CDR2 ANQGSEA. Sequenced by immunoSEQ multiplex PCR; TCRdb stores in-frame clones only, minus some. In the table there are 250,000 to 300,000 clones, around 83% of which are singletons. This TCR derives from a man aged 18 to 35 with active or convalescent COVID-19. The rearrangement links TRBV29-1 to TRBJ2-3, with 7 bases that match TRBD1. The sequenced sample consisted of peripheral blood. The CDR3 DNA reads TGCAGCTCATTGACAGGGAGTACAGATACGCAGTATTTT. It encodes CSSLTGSTDTQYF.